This T cell receptor beta chain appears in the sequencing data of a study of control samples from healthy donors and cancer patients. The germline V and J ends were trimmed by 0 bases and 9 bases, with 9 bases remaining between them. CDR1 is LGHDT, CDR2 YNNKEL, per germline (reference sequence). The CDR3 has 13 residues. Some clones are missing from TCRdb's copy, which holds only in-frame ones; the method was immunoSEQ multiplex PCR. The sample carries around 94,000 clones, just over 90% recorded once. The sample consisted of blood. V gene TRBV3-1 (or the pseudogene TRBV3-2) combines with J gene TRBJ2-1; possible D gene TRBD2, 6 bases. This clonotype was obtained from a woman younger than 45 in good health. Here the CDR3 reads CASSQDAGSEQFF. DNA for the CDR3: TGTGCCAGCAGCCAAGATGCGGGGAGTGAGCAGTTCTTC.